A selection of T cell receptor beta chains follows, all from one sample in a study of T-cell memory formation after mild COVID-19. MiXCR was run by TCRdb on the 5' RACE reads, yielding one entry per CDR3 protein. This sample has 15,000 to 20,000 distinct CDR3 sequences, with roughly 21% found just once. Sequencing input: PBMCs or a T cell subset sorted from them (not recorded which). All receptors derive from a man aged 18 to 29 who had mild COVID-19 (a few samples of this study predate the infection). Cell type and time point are not known. The CDR3 runs from the conserved cysteine through the conserved F or W. The D gene is left open where the match is weak. Some rows mark clone size as missing; the rest say once, few, many or name a class of expanded clone.

J: TRBJ2-7
size: -
V: TRBV5-1
D: TRBD2
DNA: TGCGCCAGCAGCGAGCGACTAGCGGGACGCTACGAGCAGTACTTC
CDR3: CASSERLAGRYEQYF

J: TRBJ2-1
size: -
V: TRBV7-9
D: -
DNA: TGTGCCAGCAGCTTAGCTTTCGGCGGCGACAATGAGCAGTTCTTC
CDR3: CASSLAFGGDNEQFF

J: TRBJ2-7
size: -
V: TRBV7-6
D: TRBD1
DNA: TGTGCCAGCAGCATCGGGACAGTTTCCTACGAGCAGTACTTC
CDR3: CASSIGTVSYEQYF

J: TRBJ2-3
size: many
V: TRBV4-3
D: TRBD2
DNA: TGCGCCAGCAGCCAAGAACCGGCGAGCGGGGGGAGGGATACGCAGTATTTT
CDR3: CASSQEPASGGRDTQYF

J: TRBJ1-1
size: -
V: TRBV6-5
D: -
DNA: TGTGCCAGCAGTTATGAGGGTATGAGGACTGAAGCTTTCTTT
CDR3: CASSYEGMRTEAFF

J: TRBJ2-1
size: few
V: TRBV7-2
D: TRBD2
DNA: TGTGCCAGCAGCTTATTGGGCGGGGGGTCCTACAATGAGCAGTTCTTC
CDR3: CASSLLGGGSYNEQFF

J: TRBJ2-5
size: -
V: TRBV5-1
D: TRBD2
DNA: TGCGCCAGCTCACTAGCGGTTGAGGAGACCCAGTACTTC
CDR3: CASSLAVEETQYF

J: TRBJ2-2
size: many
V: TRBV7-8
D: -
DNA: TGTGCCAGCAGCTTAGCGCGAACAAACACCGGGGAGCTGTTTTTT
CDR3: CASSLARTNTGELFF

J: TRBJ1-1
size: -
V: TRBV24-1
D: TRBD1
DNA: TGTGCCTCTCGGGGACAGGGAACTACTGAAGCTTTCTTT
CDR3: CASRGQGTTEAFF

J: TRBJ1-2
size: -
V: TRBV6-2/TRBV6-3
D: -
DNA: TGTGCCAGCAGTTATCCCACGGTGGATGGCTACACCTTC
CDR3: CASSYPTVDGYTF

J: TRBJ1-5
size: many
V: TRBV5-1
D: -
DNA: TGCGCCAGCAGCTTGTCTGACAGTAGCAATCAGCCCCAGCATTTT
CDR3: CASSLSDSSNQPQHF

J: TRBJ1-3
size: medium-sized
V: TRBV10-3
D: TRBD1
DNA: TGTGCCACCCGGGACAGCAATTCTGGAAACACCATATATTTT
CDR3: CATRDSNSGNTIYF

J: TRBJ2-7
size: -
V: TRBV5-1
D: TRBD1
DNA: TGCGCCAGCAGCTTACGGACAGGACCCTACGAGCAGTACTTC
CDR3: CASSLRTGPYEQYF

J: TRBJ2-3
size: many
V: TRBV6-2/TRBV6-3
D: TRBD1
DNA: TGTGCCAGCAGGAGATGGACAGGGGATATGGATACGCAGTATTTT
CDR3: CASRRWTGDMDTQYF

J: TRBJ2-5
size: -
V: TRBV27
D: TRBD1
DNA: TGTGCCAGCAGCCCGTACCGGGACAGGCAAGAGACCCAGTACTTC
CDR3: CASSPYRDRQETQYF

J: TRBJ1-2
size: many
V: TRBV28
D: -
DNA: TGTGCCAGCAGTTTACCCTACAGGGACATTAACTATGGCTACACCTTC
CDR3: CASSLPYRDINYGYTF

J: TRBJ2-3
size: many
V: TRBV4-1
D: TRBD2
DNA: TGCGCCAGCAGCCAAGTGGCTAGCGGGGGAATAGATACGCAGTATTTT
CDR3: CASSQVASGGIDTQYF

J: TRBJ1-1
size: few
V: TRBV9
D: TRBD1
DNA: TGTGCCAGCAGCGCTTGGGACAGGGAAAATAGTGAAGCTTTCTTT
CDR3: CASSAWDRENSEAFF

J: TRBJ1-1
size: many
V: TRBV10-3
D: -
DNA: TGTGCCATCAGTGAGGCTCGCAGTTACACTGAAGCTTTCTTT
CDR3: CAISEARSYTEAFF

J: TRBJ1-2
size: few
V: TRBV4-1
D: -
DNA: TGCGCCAGCAGCCAAGTGGTGAGAGCGACTTTTTATGGCTACACCTTC
CDR3: CASSQVVRATFYGYTF

J: TRBJ1-5
size: -
V: TRBV18
D: -
DNA: TGTGCCAGCTCACCACGTGGAGGGACTAGCAATCAGCCCCAGCATTTT
CDR3: CASSPRGGTSNQPQHF

J: TRBJ2-1
size: -
V: TRBV4-3
D: -
DNA: TGCGCCAGCAGCCTTAGCAGAAGCTCCTACAATGAGCAGTTCTTC
CDR3: CASSLSRSSYNEQFF

J: TRBJ1-1
size: -
V: TRBV3-1
D: -
DNA: TGTGCCAGCCGGGGGGGCAGTGAAGCTTTCTTT
CDR3: CASRGGSEAFF

J: TRBJ2-7
size: -
V: TRBV7-2
D: TRBD2
DNA: TGTGCCAGCAGCCCCGGGGCTAGCGGGGGGGAACGCTCCTACGAGCAGTACTTC
CDR3: CASSPGASGGERSYEQYF

J: TRBJ2-3
size: many
V: TRBV11-2
D: -
DNA: TGTGCCAGCAGCTTTGTCCGGGCAGATACGCAGTATTTT
CDR3: CASSFVRADTQYF

J: TRBJ2-7
size: many
V: TRBV4-1
D: -
DNA: TGCGCCAGCAGCCAAGATAGCTGGGTCGACAGGACCTACGAGCAGTACTTC
CDR3: CASSQDSWVDRTYEQYF

J: TRBJ1-2
size: many
V: TRBV12-3/TRBV12-4
D: -
DNA: TGTGCCAGCAGTTTAAATCCCCGGACCCCGTATGGCTACACCTTC
CDR3: CASSLNPRTPYGYTF

J: TRBJ2-1
size: -
V: TRBV3-1
D: -
DNA: TGTGCCAGCAGCCAGGACTTCGCCTACAATGAGCAGTTCTTC
CDR3: CASSQDFAYNEQFF

J: TRBJ2-1
size: -
V: TRBV6-2/TRBV6-3
D: TRBD2
DNA: TGTGCCAGCAGTTATCCTCCCCTACTAGCGGGGGGACGCCCGATGGGGGAGCAGTTCTTC
CDR3: CASSYPPLLAGGRPMGEQFF

J: TRBJ1-4
size: few
V: TRBV5-1
D: -
DNA: TGCGCCAGCAGCTCGAGTGGGGGCGCGTATCCCAATGAAAAACTGTTTTTT
CDR3: CASSSSGGAYPNEKLFF

J: TRBJ1-6
size: few
V: TRBV19
D: TRBD1
DNA: TGTGCCAGTAGTATTGGGACAGCCTCACCCCTCCACTTT
CDR3: CASSIGTASPLHF

J: TRBJ1-4
size: many
V: TRBV6-5
D: -
DNA: TGTGCCAGCAGTTGGAGCCTGGCCCACTACGATGAAAAACTGTTTTTT
CDR3: CASSWSLAHYDEKLFF

J: TRBJ2-1
size: many
V: TRBV20-1
D: -
DNA: TGCAGTGCTAGAGGAGGCTTCGGGGTGGTATTGAATGAGCAGTTCTTC
CDR3: CSARGGFGVVLNEQFF

J: TRBJ2-1
size: many
V: TRBV7-9
D: -
DNA: TGTGCCAGCAGCTTAGTCGGGACCCCCAATGAGCAGTTCTTC
CDR3: CASSLVGTPNEQFF

J: TRBJ2-7
size: -
V: TRBV12-3/TRBV12-4
D: TRBD2
DNA: TGTGCCAGCAGTTTTGCGGGGGTGACCTACGAGCAGTACTTC
CDR3: CASSFAGVTYEQYF

J: TRBJ2-1
size: many
V: TRBV20-1
D: TRBD1
DNA: TGCAGTGCTAGAGATCGGGGTGGGGACAGGGTAGGGAATGAGCAGTTCTTC
CDR3: CSARDRGGDRVGNEQFF

J: TRBJ2-5
size: many
V: TRBV6-5
D: -
DNA: TGTGCCAGCAGTTACCCAAACCCAGTATCTCACTTAGGGGTTGCGGAGACCCAGTACTTC
CDR3: CASSYPNPVSHLGVAETQYF

J: TRBJ1-2
size: medium-sized
V: TRBV13
D: -
DNA: TGTGCCAGCAGCCATCGGGACTATGGCTACACCTTC
CDR3: CASSHRDYGYTF

J: TRBJ1-4
size: many
V: TRBV23-1
D: -
DNA: TGCGCCAGCAGTCAATGGTCAGAGGGGGAAAAACTGTTTTTT
CDR3: CASSQWSEGEKLFF

J: TRBJ2-5
size: many
V: TRBV5-4
D: -
DNA: TGTGCCAGCAGCTTGGAAGGTTATCAAGAGACCCAGTACTTC
CDR3: CASSLEGYQETQYF

J: TRBJ2-7
size: few
V: TRBV29-1
D: -
DNA: TGCAGCGTTCTCTGGGGACATCGTTACGAGCAGTACTTC
CDR3: CSVLWGHRYEQYF

J: TRBJ1-1
size: many
V: TRBV20-1
D: TRBD1
DNA: TGCAGTGCTAGAGATGATAACAGGGGATTATTGAGGTTCACTGAAGCTTTCTTT
CDR3: CSARDDNRGLLRFTEAFF

J: TRBJ2-5
size: few
V: TRBV20-1
D: -
DNA: TGCAGTGCCGGGCCGGGGGCCTGGGAGACCCAGTACTTC
CDR3: CSAGPGAWETQYF

J: TRBJ2-5
size: -
V: TRBV7-9
D: -
DNA: TGTGCCAGCAGCTTAGTAGGGGAGTGGACCCAGTACTTC
CDR3: CASSLVGEWTQYF

J: TRBJ2-7
size: many
V: TRBV6-5
D: -
DNA: TGTGCCAGCAGCCCTGATAGGTACGAGCAGTACTTC
CDR3: CASSPDRYEQYF

J: TRBJ2-7
size: -
V: TRBV7-2
D: -
DNA: TGTGCCAGCAGCCCCTGGGACGGCGAGCAGTACTTC
CDR3: CASSPWDGEQYF

J: TRBJ2-1
size: few
V: TRBV7-9
D: -
DNA: TGTGCCAGCAGCTTAGTGGGGACTCCCAACCAGCAGTTCTTC
CDR3: CASSLVGTPNQQFF

J: TRBJ2-7
size: many
V: TRBV4-3
D: -
DNA: TGCGCCAGCAGCCAACTTCCGGGACAAACCTACGAGCAGTACTTC
CDR3: CASSQLPGQTYEQYF

J: TRBJ2-7
size: few
V: TRBV6-6
D: TRBD2
DNA: TGTGCCAGCAGCGCCACTAGCTACGGGAGGTACGAGCAGTACTTC
CDR3: CASSATSYGRYEQYF

J: TRBJ2-2
size: -
V: TRBV6-5
D: -
DNA: TGTGCCAGCAGTTACTCCGCAGGGCGGTACACCGGGGAGCTGTTTTTT
CDR3: CASSYSAGRYTGELFF